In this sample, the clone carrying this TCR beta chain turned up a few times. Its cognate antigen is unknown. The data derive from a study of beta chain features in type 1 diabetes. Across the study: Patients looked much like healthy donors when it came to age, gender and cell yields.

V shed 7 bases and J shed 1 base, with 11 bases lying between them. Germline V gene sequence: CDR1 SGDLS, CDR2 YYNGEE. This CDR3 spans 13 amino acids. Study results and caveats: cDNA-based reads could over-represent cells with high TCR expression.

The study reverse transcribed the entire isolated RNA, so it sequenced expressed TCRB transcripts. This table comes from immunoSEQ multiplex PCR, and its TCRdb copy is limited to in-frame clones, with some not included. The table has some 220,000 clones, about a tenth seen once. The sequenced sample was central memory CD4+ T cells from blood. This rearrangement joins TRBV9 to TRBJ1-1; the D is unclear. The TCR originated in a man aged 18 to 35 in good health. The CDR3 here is CASSKGPNTEAFF. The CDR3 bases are TGTGCCAGCTCCAAGGGCCCGAACACTGAAGCTTTCTTT.